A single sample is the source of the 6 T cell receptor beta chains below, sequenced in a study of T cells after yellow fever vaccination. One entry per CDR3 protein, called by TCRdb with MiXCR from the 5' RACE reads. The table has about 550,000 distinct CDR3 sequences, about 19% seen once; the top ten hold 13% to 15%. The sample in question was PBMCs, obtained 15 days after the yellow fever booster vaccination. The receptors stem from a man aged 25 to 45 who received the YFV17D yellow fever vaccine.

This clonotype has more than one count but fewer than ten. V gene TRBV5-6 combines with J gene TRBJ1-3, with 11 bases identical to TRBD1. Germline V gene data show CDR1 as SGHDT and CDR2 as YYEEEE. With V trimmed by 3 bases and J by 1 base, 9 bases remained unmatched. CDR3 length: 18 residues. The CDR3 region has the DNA TGTGCCAGCAGCTACGGGACAGGGGGTATCGGGTCTGGAAACACCATATATTTT. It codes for CASSYGTGGIGSGNTIYF.

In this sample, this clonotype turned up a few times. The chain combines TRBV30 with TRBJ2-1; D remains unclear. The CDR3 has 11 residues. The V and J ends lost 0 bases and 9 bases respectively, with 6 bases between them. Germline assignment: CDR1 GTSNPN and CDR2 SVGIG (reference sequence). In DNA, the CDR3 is TGTGCCTGGAGTGTACTGGGTGAGCAGTTCTTC. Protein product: CAWSVLGEQFF. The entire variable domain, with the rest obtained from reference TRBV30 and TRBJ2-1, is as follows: SQTIHQWPATLVQPVGSPLSLECTVEGTSNPNLYWYRQAAGRGLQLLFYSVGIGQISSEVPQNLSASRPQDRQFILSSKKLLLSDSGFYLCAWSVLGEQFFGPGTRLTVL.

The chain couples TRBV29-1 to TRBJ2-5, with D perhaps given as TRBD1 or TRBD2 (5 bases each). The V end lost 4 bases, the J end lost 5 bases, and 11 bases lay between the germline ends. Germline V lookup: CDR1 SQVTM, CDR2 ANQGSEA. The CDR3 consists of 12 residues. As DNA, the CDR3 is TGCAGCGTTGTTATCGAGGGGGAGACCCAGTACTTC. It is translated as CSVVIEGETQYF.

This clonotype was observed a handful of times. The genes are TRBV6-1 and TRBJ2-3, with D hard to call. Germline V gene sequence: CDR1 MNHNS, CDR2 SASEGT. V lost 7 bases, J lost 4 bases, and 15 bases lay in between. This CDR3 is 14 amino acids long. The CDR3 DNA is TGTGCCAGCAAGCCCCCCCGAAGCGCAGATACGCAGTATTTT. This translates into CASKPPRSADTQYF.

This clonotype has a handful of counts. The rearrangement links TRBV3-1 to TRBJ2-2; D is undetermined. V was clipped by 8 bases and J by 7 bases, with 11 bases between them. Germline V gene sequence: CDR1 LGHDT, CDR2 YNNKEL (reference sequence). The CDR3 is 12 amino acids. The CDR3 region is CASEAFDGELFF. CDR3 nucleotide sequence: TGTGCCAGCGAGGCATTCGACGGGGAGCTGTTTTTT.

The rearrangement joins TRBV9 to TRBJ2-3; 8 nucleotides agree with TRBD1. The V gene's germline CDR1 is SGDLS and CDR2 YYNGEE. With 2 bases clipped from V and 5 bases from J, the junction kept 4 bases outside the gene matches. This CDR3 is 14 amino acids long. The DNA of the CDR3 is TGTGCCAGCAGCGTCGGACAGGGCAAAGATACGCAGTATTTT. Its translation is CASSVGQGKDTQYF.